The clone carrying this T cell receptor (beta chain) appeared a few times. Its antigen is as yet unknown. Trimming removed 0 bases from V and 2 bases from J, with 11 bases in between. Germline V gives CDR1 GTSNPN, CDR2 SVGIG (reference sequence). The CDR3 runs 15 residues. Reverse transcribing all isolated RNA meant expressed TCRB transcripts were sequenced. Using immunoSEQ multiplex PCR, the repertoire was profiled, and TCRdb retains in-frame clones only, with some absent. The table shows roughly 300,000 clones, with around 15% occurring only once. These data are taken from a study of beta chain features in type 1 diabetes. Broader study findings: Naive, central memory and Treg TCRB repertoires seemed to resemble each other more closely in patients than they did in healthy donors.

A single heparinised blood sample, averaging about 120 mL, was obtained per donor. This receptor was taken from a young man in good health. Sequencing was performed on central memory CD4+ T cells from blood. The chain uses TRBV30 and TRBJ1-3; tentative D call: TRBD1 (5 bases). As DNA, the CDR3 is TGTGCCTGGAGTGTACGGGGCGGAACTGGAAACACCATATATTTT. This sequence encodes CAWSVRGGTGNTIYF.